Sequencing of this T cell receptor (beta chain) was carried out in a study of naive and memory T cell subsets. This clonotype was found many times. V gave up 0 bases and J gave up 4 bases; unmatched junction bases: 5. CDR3 length: 15 residues. Germline V gene data show CDR1 as LGHDT and CDR2 as YNNKEL (reference sequence). Cells stained for CD3, CD4, CD8, CD45RA and CD27 were sorted into four subsets. Two oligonucleotides, mixed equimolar, formed the beta constant-region primer covering TRBC1 and TRBC2. TCRdb analysed the UMI-ligation and nested PCR reads with MiXCR anew, one entry per CDR3 protein. The data hold tens of thousands of distinct CDR3 sequences, with about 14% observed a single time.

The receptor was derived from a human donor in good health. The rearrangement uses TRBV3-1 and TRBJ2-7; 8 positions agree with TRBD2. Sequenced: effector memory CD4+ T cells from blood. Subset here: effector memory, CD45RA- CD27-. The CDR3 nucleotides read TGTGCCAGCAGCCAAGATCCAGCGGGAGATTACGAGCAGTACTTC. It yields the protein CASSQDPAGDYEQYF.